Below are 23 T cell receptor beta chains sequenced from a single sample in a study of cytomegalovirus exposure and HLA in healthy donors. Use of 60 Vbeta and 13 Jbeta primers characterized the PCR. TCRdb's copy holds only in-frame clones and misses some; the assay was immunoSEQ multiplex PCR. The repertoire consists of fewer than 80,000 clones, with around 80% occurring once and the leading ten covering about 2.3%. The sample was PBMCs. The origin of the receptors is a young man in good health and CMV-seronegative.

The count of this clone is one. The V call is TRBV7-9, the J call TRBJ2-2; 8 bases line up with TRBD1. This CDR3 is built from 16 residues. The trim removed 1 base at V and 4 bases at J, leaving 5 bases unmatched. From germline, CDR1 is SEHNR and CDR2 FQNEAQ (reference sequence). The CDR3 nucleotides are TGTGCCAGCAGCTTAGGGGGACAGGTCTCCACCGGGGAGCTGTTTTTT. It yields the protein CASSLGGQVSTGELFF. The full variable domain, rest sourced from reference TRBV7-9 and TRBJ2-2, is DTGVSQNPRHKITKRGQNVTFRCDPISEHNRLYWYRQTLGQGPEFLTYFQNEAQLEKSRLLSDRFSAERPKGSFSTLEIQRTEQGDSAMYLCASSLGGQVSTGELFFGEGSRLTVL.

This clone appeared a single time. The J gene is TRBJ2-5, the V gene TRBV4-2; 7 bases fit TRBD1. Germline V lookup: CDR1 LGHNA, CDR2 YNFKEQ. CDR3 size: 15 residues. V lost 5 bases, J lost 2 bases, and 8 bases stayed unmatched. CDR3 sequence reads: CASSLGDREQETQYF. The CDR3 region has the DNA TGTGCCAGCAGCTTAGGGGACAGAGAACAAGAGACCCAGTACTTC.

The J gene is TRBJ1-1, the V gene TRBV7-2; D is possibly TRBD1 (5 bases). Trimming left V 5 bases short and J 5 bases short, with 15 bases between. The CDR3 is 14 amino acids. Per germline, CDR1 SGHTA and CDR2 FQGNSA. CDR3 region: CASSLDGGGTEAFF. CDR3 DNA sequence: TGTGCCAGCAGCCTAGATGGGGGAGGGACTGAAGCTTTCTTT.

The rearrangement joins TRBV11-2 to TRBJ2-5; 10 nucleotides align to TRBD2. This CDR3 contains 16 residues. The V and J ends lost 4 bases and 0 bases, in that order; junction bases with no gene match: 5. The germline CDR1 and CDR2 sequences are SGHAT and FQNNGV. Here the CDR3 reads CASSSGTSVYQETQYF. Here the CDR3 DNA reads TGTGCCAGCAGCTCCGGGACTAGCGTGTACCAAGAGACCCAGTACTTC.

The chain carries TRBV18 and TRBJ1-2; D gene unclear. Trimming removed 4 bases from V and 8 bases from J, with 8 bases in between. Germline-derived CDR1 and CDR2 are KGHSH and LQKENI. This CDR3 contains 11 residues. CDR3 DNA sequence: TGTGCCAGCTCACGATCTCAGGGCTACACCTTC. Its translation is CASSRSQGYTF.

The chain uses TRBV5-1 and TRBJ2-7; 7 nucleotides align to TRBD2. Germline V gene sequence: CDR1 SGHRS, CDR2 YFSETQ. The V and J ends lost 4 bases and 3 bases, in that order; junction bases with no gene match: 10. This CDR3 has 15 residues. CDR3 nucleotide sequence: TGCGCCAGCAGCCCGGGGGGAGCGAGCCACTACGAGCAGTACTTC. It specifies CASSPGGASHYEQYF.

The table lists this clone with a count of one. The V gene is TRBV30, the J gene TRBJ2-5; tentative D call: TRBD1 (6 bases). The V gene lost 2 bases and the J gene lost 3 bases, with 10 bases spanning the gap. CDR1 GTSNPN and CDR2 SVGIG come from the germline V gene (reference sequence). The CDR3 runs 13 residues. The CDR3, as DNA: TGTGCCTGGAGTCCAGGGGCAGAAGAGACCCAGTACTTC. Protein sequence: CAWSPGAEETQYF.

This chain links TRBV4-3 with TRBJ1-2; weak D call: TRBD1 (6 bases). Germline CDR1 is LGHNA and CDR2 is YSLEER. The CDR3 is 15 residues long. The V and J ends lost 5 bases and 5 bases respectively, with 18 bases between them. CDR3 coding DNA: TGCGCCAGCAGCGACGACAGGTCCCCTCGATATGGCTACACCTTC. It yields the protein CASSDDRSPRYGYTF.

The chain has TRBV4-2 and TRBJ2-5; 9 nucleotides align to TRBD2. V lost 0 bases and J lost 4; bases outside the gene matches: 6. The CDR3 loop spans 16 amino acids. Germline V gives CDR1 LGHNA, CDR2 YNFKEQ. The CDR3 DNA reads TGTGCCAGCAGCCAAGAGGCGGGAGGGGGAGTAGAGACCCAGTACTTC. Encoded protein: CASSQEAGGGVETQYF.

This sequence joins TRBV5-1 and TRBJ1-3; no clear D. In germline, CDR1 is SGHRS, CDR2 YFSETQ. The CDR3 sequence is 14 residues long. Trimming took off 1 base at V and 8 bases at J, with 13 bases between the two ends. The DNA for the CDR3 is TGCGCCAGCAGCTTGTCGGAGGTTGGGGACACCATATATTTT. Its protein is CASSLSEVGDTIYF.

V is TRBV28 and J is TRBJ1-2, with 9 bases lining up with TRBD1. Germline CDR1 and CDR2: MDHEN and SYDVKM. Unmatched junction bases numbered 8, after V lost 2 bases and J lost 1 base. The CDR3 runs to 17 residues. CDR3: CASSLAPRTGVNYGYTF. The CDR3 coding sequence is TGTGCCAGCAGTTTAGCCCCAAGGACAGGGGTTAACTATGGCTACACCTTC.

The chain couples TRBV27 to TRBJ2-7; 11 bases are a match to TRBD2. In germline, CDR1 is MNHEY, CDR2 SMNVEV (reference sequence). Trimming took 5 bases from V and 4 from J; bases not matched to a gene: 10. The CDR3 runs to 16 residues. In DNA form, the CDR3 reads TGTGCCAGCAGTGCCCGACTAGCGGGGATTCCATACGAGCAGTACTTC. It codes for CASSARLAGIPYEQYF.

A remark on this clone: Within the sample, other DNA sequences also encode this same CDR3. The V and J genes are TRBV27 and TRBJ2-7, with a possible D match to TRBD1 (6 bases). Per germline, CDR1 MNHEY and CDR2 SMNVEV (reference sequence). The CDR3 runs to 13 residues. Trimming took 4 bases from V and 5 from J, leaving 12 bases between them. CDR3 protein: CASSSTGYNEQYF. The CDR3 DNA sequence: TGTGCCAGCAGTTCCACAGGGTATAACGAGCAGTACTTC.

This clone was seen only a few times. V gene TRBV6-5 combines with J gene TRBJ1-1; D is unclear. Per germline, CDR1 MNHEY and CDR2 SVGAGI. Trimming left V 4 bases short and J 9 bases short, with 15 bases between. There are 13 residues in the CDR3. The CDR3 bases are TGTGCCAGCAGTTCGGAGAGGGTTGGTCAAGCTTTCTTT. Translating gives CASSSERVGQAFF.

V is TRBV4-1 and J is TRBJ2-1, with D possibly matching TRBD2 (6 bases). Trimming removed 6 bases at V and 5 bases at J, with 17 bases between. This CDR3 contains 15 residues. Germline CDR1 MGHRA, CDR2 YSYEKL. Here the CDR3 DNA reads TGCGCCAGCAGGGACTATCTGGGGCGTAACAATGAGCAGTTCTTC. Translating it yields CASRDYLGRNNEQFF.

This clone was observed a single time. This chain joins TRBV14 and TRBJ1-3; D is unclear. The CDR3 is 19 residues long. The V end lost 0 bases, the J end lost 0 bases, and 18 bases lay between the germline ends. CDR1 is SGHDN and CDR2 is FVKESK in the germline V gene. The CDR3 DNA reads TGTGCCAGCAGCCAAGATCCATACACGCTCACCCCCTCTGGAAACACCATATATTTT. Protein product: CASSQDPYTLTPSGNTIYF. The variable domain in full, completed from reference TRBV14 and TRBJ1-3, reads EAGVTQFPSHSVIEKGQTVTLRCDPISGHDNLYWYRRVMGKEIKFLLHFVKESKQDESGMPNNRFLAERTGGTYSTLKVQPAELEDSGVYFCASSQDPYTLTPSGNTIYFGEGSWLTVV.

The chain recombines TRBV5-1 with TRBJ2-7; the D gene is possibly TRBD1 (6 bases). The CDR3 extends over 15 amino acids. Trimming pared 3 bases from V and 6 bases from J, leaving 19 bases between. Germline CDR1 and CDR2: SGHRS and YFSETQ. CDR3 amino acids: CASSSGVGAPSEQYF. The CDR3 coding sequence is TGCGCCAGCAGCTCGGGCGTGGGGGCCCCGAGCGAGCAGTACTTC.

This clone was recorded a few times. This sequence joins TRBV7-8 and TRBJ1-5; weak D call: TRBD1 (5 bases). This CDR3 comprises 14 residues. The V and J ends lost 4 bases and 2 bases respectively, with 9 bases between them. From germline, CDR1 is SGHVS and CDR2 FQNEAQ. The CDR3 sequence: CASSYLTGNQPQHF. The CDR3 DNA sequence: TGTGCCAGCAGCTATTTGACAGGCAATCAGCCCCAGCATTTT. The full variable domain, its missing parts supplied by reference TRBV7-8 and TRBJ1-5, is GAGVSQSPRYKVAKRGQDVALRCDPISGHVSLFWYQQALGQGPEFLTYFQNEAQLDKSGLPSDRFFAERPEGSVSTLKIQRTQQEDSAVYLCASSYLTGNQPQHFGDGTRLSIL.

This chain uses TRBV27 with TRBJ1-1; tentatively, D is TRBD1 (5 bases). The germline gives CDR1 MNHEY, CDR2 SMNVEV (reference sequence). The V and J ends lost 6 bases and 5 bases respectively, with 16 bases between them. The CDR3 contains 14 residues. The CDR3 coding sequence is TGTGCCAGCAGCTCCGGTGGGGCGGGAACTGAAGCTTTCTTT. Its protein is CASSSGGAGTEAFF.

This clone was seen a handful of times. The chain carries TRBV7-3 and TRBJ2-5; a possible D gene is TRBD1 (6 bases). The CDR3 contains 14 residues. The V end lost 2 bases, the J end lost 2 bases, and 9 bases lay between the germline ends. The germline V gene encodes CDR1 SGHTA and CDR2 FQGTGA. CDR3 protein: CASSLLGTQETQYF. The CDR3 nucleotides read TGTGCCAGCAGCTTACTTGGGACACAAGAGACCCAGTACTTC. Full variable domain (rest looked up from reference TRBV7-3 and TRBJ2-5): GAGVSQTPSNKVTEKGKYVELRCDPISGHTALYWYRQSLGQGPEFLIYFQGTGAADDSGLPNDRFFAVRPEGSVSTLKIQRTERGDSAVYLCASSLLGTQETQYFGPGTRLLVL.

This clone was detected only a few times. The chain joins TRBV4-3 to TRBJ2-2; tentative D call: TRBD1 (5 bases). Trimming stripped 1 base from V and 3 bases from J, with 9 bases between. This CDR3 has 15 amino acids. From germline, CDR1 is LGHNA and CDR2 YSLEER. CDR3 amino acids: CASSQADSYTGELFF. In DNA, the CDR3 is TGCGCCAGCAGCCAAGCTGACAGTTACACCGGGGAGCTGTTTTTT.

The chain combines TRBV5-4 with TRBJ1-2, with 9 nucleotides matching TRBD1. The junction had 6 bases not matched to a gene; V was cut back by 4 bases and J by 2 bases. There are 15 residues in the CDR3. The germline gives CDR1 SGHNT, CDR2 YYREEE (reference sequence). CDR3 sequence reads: CASSPGQGNNYGYTF. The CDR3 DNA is TGTGCCAGCAGCCCGGGACAGGGAAACAACTATGGCTACACCTTC.

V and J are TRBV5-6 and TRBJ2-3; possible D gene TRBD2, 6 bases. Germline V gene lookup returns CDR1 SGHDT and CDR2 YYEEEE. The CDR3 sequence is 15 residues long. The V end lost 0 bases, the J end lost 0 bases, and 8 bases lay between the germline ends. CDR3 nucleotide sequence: TGTGCCAGCAGCTTGGCTAGCGAAAGCACAGATACGCAGTATTTT. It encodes CASSLASESTDTQYF.